The rows below give T cell receptor beta chains drawn from one sample of a study of T cell clonotyping in hematopoietic cell transplantation. Measured with immunoSEQ multiplex PCR; TCRdb has only the in-frame clones, and not every one. This table has tens of thousands of clones, 90% to 97% appearing once. The specimen was peripheral blood mononuclear cells, collected before stem cell transplant. The receptor set was obtained from a woman aged 45 to 65 with acute myeloid leukemia. Some clones in this sample may be carry-over from other donors' samples. CDR3s include the opening cysteine and the closing phenylalanine or tryptophan. The order of the fields is J gene, D gene, clone size, V gene, CDR3 DNA, CDR3 protein. The D gene is left open where the match is weak. The size field is filled for only some rows; it gives once, few, many or a size class.

J: TRBJ2-1
D: TRBD2
size: .
V: TRBV19
DNA: TGTGCCAGTAATAGCGGGGGGGACTCCTCCTACAATGAGCAGTTCTTC
CDR3: CASNSGGDSSYNEQFF

J: TRBJ1-6
D: TRBD1
size: .
V: TRBV7-8
DNA: TGTGCCATCCAGCTTTTAAGGGGGCCAAGCTCCTATAATTCACCCCTCCACTTT
CDR3: CAIQLLRGPSSYNSPLHF

J: TRBJ1-2
D: .
size: .
V: TRBV6-1
DNA: TGTGCCAGCAGTGGGGGACGGCGCTACACCTTC
CDR3: CASSGGRRYTF

J: TRBJ2-6
D: .
size: .
V: TRBV5-1
DNA: TGCGCCAGCAGAGCCCCAACGACAGCTGGGGCCAACGTCCTGACTTTC
CDR3: CASRAPTTAGANVLTF

J: TRBJ1-1
D: .
size: .
V: TRBV6-5
DNA: TGTGCCAGCAGCCACCAGCACACTGAAGCTTTCTTT
CDR3: CASSHQHTEAFF

J: TRBJ1-5
D: TRBD1
size: once
V: TRBV28
DNA: TGTGCCAGCAGCGGGACAGCTAGCAATCAGCCCCAGCATTTT
CDR3: CASSGTASNQPQHF

J: TRBJ2-2
D: TRBD2
size: .
V: TRBV11-3
DNA: TGTGCCAGCAGTTTAGCGGGGGGGCTTTATTCCGGGGAGCTGTTTTTT
CDR3: CASSLAGGLYSGELFF

J: TRBJ1-1
D: .
size: .
V: TRBV2
DNA: TGTGCCAGCAGTGTTAGGGGCCGGAACACTGAAGCTTTCTTT
CDR3: CASSVRGRNTEAFF

J: TRBJ2-7
D: TRBD2
size: .
V: TRBV28
DNA: TGTGCCAGCAGATCTAGCGGGAGGTTATACGAGCAGTACTTC
CDR3: CASRSSGRLYEQYF

J: TRBJ1-5
D: .
size: .
V: TRBV6-6
DNA: TGTGCCAGCAGTGGCCGGAGCAATCAGCCCCAGCATTTT
CDR3: CASSGRSNQPQHF

J: TRBJ2-3
D: TRBD2
size: .
V: TRBV28
DNA: TGTGCCAGCAGTTTATTTGCGGGGGCAGATACGCAGTATTTT
CDR3: CASSLFAGADTQYF

J: TRBJ2-2
D: .
size: .
V: TRBV5-1
DNA: TGCGCCAGCACCCGAGCAGGGTGGAGCGCCGGGGAGCTGTTTTTT
CDR3: CASTRAGWSAGELFF

J: TRBJ1-1
D: .
size: .
V: TRBV6-5
DNA: TGTGCCAGCAGTTACTCGACCCTTGGAGCCACTGAAGCTTTCTTT
CDR3: CASSYSTLGATEAFF

J: TRBJ2-7
D: .
size: .
V: TRBV4-1
DNA: TGCGCCAGCAGCCAAGATAAGGGTAGGCGAAGTCGGCTCTACGAGCAGTACTTC
CDR3: CASSQDKGRRSRLYEQYF

J: TRBJ2-7
D: TRBD2
size: once
V: TRBV7-2
DNA: TGTGCCAGCAGCGTGACTAGCGGGAGTTACGAGCAGTACTTC
CDR3: CASSVTSGSYEQYF

J: TRBJ1-6
D: .
size: .
V: TRBV2
DNA: TGTGCCAGCAGCGGCACTAATTCACCCCTCCACTTT
CDR3: CASSGTNSPLHF

J: TRBJ2-5
D: TRBD2
size: .
V: TRBV19
DNA: TGTGCCAGCCCTAATTCTGGATGGCGAGCTAGCGGAGAAGAGACCCAGTACTTC
CDR3: CASPNSGWRASGEETQYF

J: TRBJ2-5
D: TRBD2
size: .
V: TRBV5-1
DNA: TGCGCCAGCAGCCTGACTAGCGGGCAAGAGACCCAGTACTTC
CDR3: CASSLTSGQETQYF

J: TRBJ1-5
D: TRBD1
size: .
V: TRBV7-6
DNA: TGTGCCAGCAGCTTAGATTGGGACAGGGCGACTTATAGCAATCAGCCCCAGCATTTT
CDR3: CASSLDWDRATYSNQPQHF

J: TRBJ1-5
D: .
size: .
V: TRBV7-9
DNA: TGTGCCACATCTACAGGGAACAATCAGCCCCAGCATTTT
CDR3: CATSTGNNQPQHF